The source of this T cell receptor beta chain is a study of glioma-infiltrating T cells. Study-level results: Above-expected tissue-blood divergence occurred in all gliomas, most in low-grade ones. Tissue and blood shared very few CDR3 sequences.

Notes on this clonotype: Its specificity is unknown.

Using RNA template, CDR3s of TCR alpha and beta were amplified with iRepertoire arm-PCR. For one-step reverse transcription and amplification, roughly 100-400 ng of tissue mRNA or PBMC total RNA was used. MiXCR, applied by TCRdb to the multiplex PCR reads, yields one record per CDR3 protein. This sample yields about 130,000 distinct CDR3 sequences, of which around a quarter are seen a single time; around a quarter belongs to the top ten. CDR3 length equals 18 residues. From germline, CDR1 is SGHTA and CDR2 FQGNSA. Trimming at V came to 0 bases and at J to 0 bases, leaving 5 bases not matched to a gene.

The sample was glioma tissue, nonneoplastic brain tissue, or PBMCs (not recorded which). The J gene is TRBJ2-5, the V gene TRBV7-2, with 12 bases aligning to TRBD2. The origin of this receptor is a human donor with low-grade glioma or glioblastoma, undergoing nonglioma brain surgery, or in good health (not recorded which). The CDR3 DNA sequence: TGTGCCAGCAGCTTAGCGCTCGGGACTAGCGGGTACCAAGAGACCCAGTACTTC. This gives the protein CASSLALGTSGYQETQYF.